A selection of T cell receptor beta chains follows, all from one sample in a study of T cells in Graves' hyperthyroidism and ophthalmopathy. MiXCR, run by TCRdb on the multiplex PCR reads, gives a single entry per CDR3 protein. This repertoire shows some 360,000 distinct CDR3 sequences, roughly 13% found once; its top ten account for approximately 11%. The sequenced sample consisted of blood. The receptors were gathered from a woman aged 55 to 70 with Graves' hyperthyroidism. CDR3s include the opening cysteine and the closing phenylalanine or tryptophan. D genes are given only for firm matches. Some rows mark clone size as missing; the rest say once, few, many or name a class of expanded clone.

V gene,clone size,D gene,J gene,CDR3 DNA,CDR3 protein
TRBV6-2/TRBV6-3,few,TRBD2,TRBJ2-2,TGTGCCAGCAGTTACTCGGCGGGAGGGCCTAGCACCGGGGAGCTGTTTTTT,CASSYSAGGPSTGELFF
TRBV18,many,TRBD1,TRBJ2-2,TGTGCCAGCTCACCACGGGGACAGGGCCCGAACACCGGGGAGCTGTTTTTT,CASSPRGQGPNTGELFF
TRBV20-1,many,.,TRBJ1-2,TGCAGTGCTAGAGATCTAAGGAACCGGCGCAATGGCTACACCTTC,CSARDLRNRRNGYTF
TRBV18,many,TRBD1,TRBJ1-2,TGTGCCAGCTCACCAGACCGTCAGGGGGCTGGCTACACCTTC,CASSPDRQGAGYTF
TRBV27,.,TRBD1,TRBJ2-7,TGTGCCAGCAGTTTCGCCCGGACAGGTTCCGAGCAGTACTTC,CASSFARTGSEQYF
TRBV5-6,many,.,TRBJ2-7,TGTGCCAGCAGCATTACAGGAGGGACCTACGAGCAGTACTTC,CASSITGGTYEQYF
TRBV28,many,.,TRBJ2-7,TGTGCCAGCAGTTTTAGCCCCCCCAGTAGATCCTACGAGCAGTACTTC,CASSFSPPSRSYEQYF
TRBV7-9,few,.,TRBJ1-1,TGTGCCAGCGCCATCGACGGAGGGACTGAAGCTTTCTTT,CASAIDGGTEAFF
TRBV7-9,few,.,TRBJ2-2,TGTGCCAGCAGCACTGACACCTTCACCGGGGAGCTGTTTTTT,CASSTDTFTGELFF
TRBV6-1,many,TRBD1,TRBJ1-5,TGTGCCAGCAGTGAAGCGCTTGAGGGGGCGCAGCCCCAGCATTTT,CASSEALEGAQPQHF
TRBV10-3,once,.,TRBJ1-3,TGTGCCATCAGTGAGACAGAGTCTGGAAACACCATATATTTT,CAISETESGNTIYF
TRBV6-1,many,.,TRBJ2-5,TGTGCCAGCACCCTTGAAAGAGGGGGGGAGACCCAGTACTTC,CASTLERGGETQYF
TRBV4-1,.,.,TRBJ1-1,TGCGCCAGCAGCCAAGTTATGGTACACACTGAAGCTTTCTTT,CASSQVMVHTEAFF
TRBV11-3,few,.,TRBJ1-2,TGTGCCAGCAGCCCGAAGAAGGGGGTCGGCTATGGCTACACCTTC,CASSPKKGVGYGYTF
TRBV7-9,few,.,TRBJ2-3,TGTGCCAGCCTCTTGTCTAGGGCAGATACGCAGTATTTT,CASLLSRADTQYF
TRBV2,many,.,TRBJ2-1,TGTGCCAGCAGTACCGGGGTCCATGAGCAGTTCTTC,CASSTGVHEQFF
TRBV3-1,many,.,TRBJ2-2,TGTGCCAGCAGCCAAGGGTGGGCAGTTACGAACACCGGGGAGCTGTTTTTT,CASSQGWAVTNTGELFF
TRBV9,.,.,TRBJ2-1,TGTGCCAGCAGCGTAGAAGTGAATGAGCAGTTCTTC,CASSVEVNEQFF
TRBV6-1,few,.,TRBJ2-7,TGTGCCAGCAGTGAGTTGCCGAACTCCTACGAGCAGTACTTC,CASSELPNSYEQYF
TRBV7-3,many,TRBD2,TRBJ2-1,TGTGCCAGCAGCCCTTCTAGCGGGGAACTCAATGAGCAGTTCTTC,CASSPSSGELNEQFF
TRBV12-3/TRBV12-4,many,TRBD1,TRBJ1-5,TGTGCCAGCAGTACAGGACAGGGGGCAAGGTCTCTAAATCAGCCCCAGCATTTT,CASSTGQGARSLNQPQHF
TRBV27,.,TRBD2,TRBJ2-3,TGTGCCAGCAGTGCACTAGCGGGAGGGAAGTCTTTAGGAACAGATACGCAGTATTTT,CASSALAGGKSLGTDTQYF
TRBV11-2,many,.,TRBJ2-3,TGTACCAGCAGCCATCAAGCGTTCCCGCGCACGCAGTATTTT,CTSSHQAFPRTQYF
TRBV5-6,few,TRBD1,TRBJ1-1,TGTGCCAGCAGCCCGACAGGGGCACTCCTAAGGAACACTGAAGCTTTCTTT,CASSPTGALLRNTEAFF
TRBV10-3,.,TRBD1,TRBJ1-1,TGTGCCATCAGTGATCCGGGACAGGGGAGGACTGAAGCTTTCTTT,CAISDPGQGRTEAFF
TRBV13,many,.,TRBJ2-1,TGTGCCAGCAGCTCCGGTTTAGGGACTCCAAATGAGCAGTTCTTC,CASSSGLGTPNEQFF
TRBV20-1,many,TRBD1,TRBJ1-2,TGCAGTGCCGTTGACAGGGCTGGGTATGGCTACACCTTC,CSAVDRAGYGYTF
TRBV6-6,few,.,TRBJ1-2,TGTGCCAGCAGTTACCTGGGGGGGGGAAACTATGGCTACACCTTC,CASSYLGGGNYGYTF
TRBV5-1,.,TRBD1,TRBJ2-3,TGCGCCAGCAGCTTCGGCAGGGGGCAAGATACGCAGTATTTT,CASSFGRGQDTQYF
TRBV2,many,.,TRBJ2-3,TGTGCCAGCAGTCCCACCGACTGGGGCACAGATACGCAGTATTTT,CASSPTDWGTDTQYF
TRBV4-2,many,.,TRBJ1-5,TGTGCCAGCAGCCAAGGGTCCGGGGGAGGCAATCAGCCCCAGCATTTT,CASSQGSGGGNQPQHF
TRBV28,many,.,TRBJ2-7,TGTGCCAGCAGTTTGACAGGCTACGAGCAGTACTTC,CASSLTGYEQYF
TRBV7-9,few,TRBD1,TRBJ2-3,TGTGCCAGCAGCTTGAAGACAGGGGGAGTAAAATTAGGCCCAGATACGCAGTATTTT,CASSLKTGGVKLGPDTQYF
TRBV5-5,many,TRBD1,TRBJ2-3,TGTGCCAGCAGCGAGACAGGGTCAGATACGCAGTATTTT,CASSETGSDTQYF
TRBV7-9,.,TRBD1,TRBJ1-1,TGTGCCAGCAGCTTAGAAAGGTTCCAGGGGGTGAACACTGAAGCTTTCTTT,CASSLERFQGVNTEAFF
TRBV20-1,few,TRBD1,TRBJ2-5,TGCAGTGCCCCAGCTCCCAAACAGGGGGTGGTTCCGGAGACCCAGTACTTC,CSAPAPKQGVVPETQYF
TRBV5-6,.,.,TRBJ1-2,TGTGCCAGCAGCCCCCTCGGAGCAGGGCTTAAGGGCTACACCTTC,CASSPLGAGLKGYTF
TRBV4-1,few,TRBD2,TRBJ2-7,TGCGCCAGCAGCCAAGGGCGGGCGGGAGGAGTCGAGCAGTACTTC,CASSQGRAGGVEQYF
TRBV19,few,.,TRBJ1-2,TGTGCCAGTAGTATAGGGGACTGGCGCTTTTGGGGCTACACCTTC,CASSIGDWRFWGYTF
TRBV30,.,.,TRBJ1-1,TGTGCCTGGACCAGGACGGGAAGGACTGAAGCTTTCTTT,CAWTRTGRTEAFF
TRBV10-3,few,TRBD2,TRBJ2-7,TGTGCCATCAGTGGGCAAGCGGGAGGGCCGCACGAGCAGTACTTC,CAISGQAGGPHEQYF
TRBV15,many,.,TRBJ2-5,TGTGCCACCAGGGACCCAGGGGCGCAGGAGACCCAGTACTTC,CATRDPGAQETQYF
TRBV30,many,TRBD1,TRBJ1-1,TGTGCCTGGAGGGGAAGTCAGGGGGTCGCTGAAGCTTTCTTT,CAWRGSQGVAEAFF
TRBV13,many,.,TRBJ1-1,TGTGCCAGCAGCTTTCCAGGCTTGAACACTGAAGCTTTCTTT,CASSFPGLNTEAFF
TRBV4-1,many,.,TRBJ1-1,TGCGCCAGCAGCCAAGATGGCTGGGGCACTGAAGCTTTCTTT,CASSQDGWGTEAFF
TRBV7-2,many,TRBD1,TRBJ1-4,TGTGCCAGCAGCCCCGGGACAGGGACGAATGAAAAACTGTTTTTT,CASSPGTGTNEKLFF
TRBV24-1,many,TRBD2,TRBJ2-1,TGTGCCACCAGTGCCTACCTTGGGAGGACTAGCGACAACAATGAGCAGTTCTTC,CATSAYLGRTSDNNEQFF
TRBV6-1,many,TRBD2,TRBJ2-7,TGTGCCAGCCCCTCCCCCGCGGGAGGTAACTACGAGCAGTACTTC,CASPSPAGGNYEQYF
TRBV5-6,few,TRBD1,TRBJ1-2,TGTGCCAGCAGCCTGGGACAGAAGAGCTATGGCTACACCTTC,CASSLGQKSYGYTF
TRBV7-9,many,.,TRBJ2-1,TGTGCCAGCAGTCAGGAACGATACAATGAGCAGTTCTTC,CASSQERYNEQFF
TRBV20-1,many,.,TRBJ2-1,TGCAGTGCTCGCCGTGGGCGCTCCTACAATGAGCAGTTCTTC,CSARRGRSYNEQFF
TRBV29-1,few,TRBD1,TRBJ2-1,TGCAGCGTTGATGACAGGGCCTACAATGAGCAGTTCTTC,CSVDDRAYNEQFF
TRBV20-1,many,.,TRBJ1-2,TGCAGTGCGGAGCCCTTTGGGATAATCTATGGCTACACCTTC,CSAEPFGIIYGYTF